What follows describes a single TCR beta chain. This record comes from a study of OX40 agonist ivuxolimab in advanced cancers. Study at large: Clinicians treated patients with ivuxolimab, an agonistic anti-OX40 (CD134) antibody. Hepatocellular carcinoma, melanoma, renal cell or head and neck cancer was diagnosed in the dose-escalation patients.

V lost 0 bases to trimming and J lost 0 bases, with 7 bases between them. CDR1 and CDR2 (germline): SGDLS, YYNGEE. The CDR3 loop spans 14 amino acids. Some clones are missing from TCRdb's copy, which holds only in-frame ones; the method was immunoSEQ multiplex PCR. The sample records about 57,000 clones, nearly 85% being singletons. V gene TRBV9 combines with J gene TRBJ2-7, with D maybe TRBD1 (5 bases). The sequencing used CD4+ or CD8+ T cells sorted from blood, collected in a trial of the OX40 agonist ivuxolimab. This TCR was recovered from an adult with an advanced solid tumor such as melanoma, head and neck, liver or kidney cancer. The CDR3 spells CASSVGGSSYEQYF. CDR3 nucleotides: TGTGCCAGCAGCGTAGGGGGCAGCTCCTACGAGCAGTACTTC.